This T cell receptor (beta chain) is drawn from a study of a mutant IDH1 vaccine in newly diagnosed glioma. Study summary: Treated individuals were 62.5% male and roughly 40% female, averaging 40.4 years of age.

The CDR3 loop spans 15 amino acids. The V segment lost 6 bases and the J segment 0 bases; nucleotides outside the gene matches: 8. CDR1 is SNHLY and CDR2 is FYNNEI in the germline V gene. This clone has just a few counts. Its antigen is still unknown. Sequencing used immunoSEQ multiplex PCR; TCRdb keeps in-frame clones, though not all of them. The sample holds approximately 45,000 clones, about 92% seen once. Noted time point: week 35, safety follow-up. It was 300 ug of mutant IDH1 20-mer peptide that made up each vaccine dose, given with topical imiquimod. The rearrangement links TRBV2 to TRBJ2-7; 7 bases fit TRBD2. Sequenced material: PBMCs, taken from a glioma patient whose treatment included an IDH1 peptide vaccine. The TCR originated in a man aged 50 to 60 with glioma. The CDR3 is CASRDTSASSYEQYF. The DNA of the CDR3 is TGTGCCAGCAGGGATACTAGCGCCAGCTCCTACGAGCAGTACTTC.